This T cell receptor beta chain was recovered during a study of T cells in tuberculosis. Study-level information: T cells were selected with CD1B tetramers loaded with glucose monomycolate. A South African cohort included IGRA-negative adolescents, latently infected IGRA-positive adolescents and adults with active tuberculosis.

Of note for this clone: The antigen remains unidentified.

Using immunoSEQ multiplex PCR, the repertoire was profiled, and TCRdb retains in-frame clones only, with some absent. This table has some 40,000 clones, about 95% appearing once. Study outcomes and limitations: Samples were chosen by availability of cryopreserved specimens.

V was pared by 4 bases and J by 6 bases, with 13 bases of the junction left unmatched. Looked up from germline, CDR1 is MDHEN and CDR2 is SYDVKM. This CDR3 has 18 amino acids. The rearrangement links TRBV28 to TRBJ2-3, with 13 positions matching TRBD2. This receptor was taken from a donor aged 10 to 29 with latent tuberculosis or without tuberculosis infection. The sequencing sample was made of PBMCs. The CDR3 loop is CASSSPKTPGLAGDTQYF. CDR3 coding DNA: TGTGCCAGCAGTTCCCCCAAAACTCCGGGACTAGCGGGGGATACGCAGTATTTT. The full variable domain, in which reference TRBV28 and TRBJ2-3 provide the parts outside the CDR3, is DVKVTQSSRYLVKRTGEKVFLECVQDMDHENMFWYRQDPGLGLRLIYFSYDVKMKEKGDIPEGYSVSREKKERFSLILESASTNQTSMYLCASSSPKTPGLAGDTQYFGPGTRLTVL.